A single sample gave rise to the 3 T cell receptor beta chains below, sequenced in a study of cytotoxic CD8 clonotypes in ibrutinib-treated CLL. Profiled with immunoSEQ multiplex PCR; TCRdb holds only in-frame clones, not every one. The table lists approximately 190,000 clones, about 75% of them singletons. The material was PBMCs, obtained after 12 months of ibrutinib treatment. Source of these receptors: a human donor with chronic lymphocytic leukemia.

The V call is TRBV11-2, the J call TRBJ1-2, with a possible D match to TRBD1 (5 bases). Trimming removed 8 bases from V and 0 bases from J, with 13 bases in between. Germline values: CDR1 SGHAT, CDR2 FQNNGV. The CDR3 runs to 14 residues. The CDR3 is CASGLVGANYGYTF. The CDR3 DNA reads TGTGCCAGCGGTCTCGTGGGGGCTAACTATGGCTACACCTTC.

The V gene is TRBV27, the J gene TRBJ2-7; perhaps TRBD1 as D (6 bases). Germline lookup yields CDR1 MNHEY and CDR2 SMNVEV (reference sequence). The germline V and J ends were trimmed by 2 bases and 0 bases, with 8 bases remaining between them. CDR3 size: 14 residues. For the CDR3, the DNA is TGTGCCAGCAGTTTACGAGGGGGCTCCTACGAGCAGTACTTC. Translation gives CASSLRGGSYEQYF.

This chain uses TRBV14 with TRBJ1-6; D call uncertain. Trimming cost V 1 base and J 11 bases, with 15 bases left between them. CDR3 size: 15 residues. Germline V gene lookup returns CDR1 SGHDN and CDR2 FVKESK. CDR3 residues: CASSQGPGVTTPLHF. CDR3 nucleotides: TGTGCCAGCAGCCAAGGTCCCGGGGTCACGACACCCCTCCACTTT. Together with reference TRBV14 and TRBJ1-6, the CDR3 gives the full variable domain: EAGVTQFPSHSVIEKGQTVTLRCDPISGHDNLYWYRRVMGKEIKFLLHFVKESKQDESGMPNNRFLAERTGGTYSTLKVQPAELEDSGVYFCASSQGPGVTTPLHFGNGTRLTVT.